Listed below are T cell receptor beta chains from one sample, sequenced in a study of Ad26.COV2.S vaccination and SARS-CoV-2 variants. Repertoires were generated with immunoSEQ multiplex PCR, while TCRdb's copy carries only in-frame clones and drops some. The table shows about 320,000 clones, with approximately 86% occurring only once. This sample comprised peripheral blood, obtained in a trial of Ad26.COV2.S vaccine versus placebo. Receptors originate from a person aged 18-65 years who received the Ad26.COV2.S COVID-19 vaccine or a placebo. The CDR3 runs from the conserved cysteine through the conserved F or W. D genes are given only for firm matches. The size entry is marked missing in some rows and otherwise reads once, few, many or a size class.

CDR3nt	CDR3aa	j_gene	abundance	v_gene	d_gene
TGTGCCAGCAGCTTAACAGCTGGAAACACCATATATTTT	CASSLTAGNTIYF	TRBJ1-3	few	TRBV5-6	.
TGTGCCAGCAGCTTACGCAGGGCTGGGGCCAACGTCCTGACTTTC	CASSLRRAGANVLTF	TRBJ2-6	.	TRBV7-2	.
TGTGCCAGCAGCCCGTGGAGCCCCGGGAACACTGAAGCTTTCTTT	CASSPWSPGNTEAFF	TRBJ1-1	.	TRBV3-1/TRBV3-2	.
TGTGCCAGCGGACGCTGGGACGGGCATTCACCCCTCCACTTT	CASGRWDGHSPLHF	TRBJ1-6	.	TRBV28	.
TGTGCCAGCGGGTGGGACTTTTACGAGCAGTACTTC	CASGWDFYEQYF	TRBJ2-7	few	TRBV12-3/TRBV12-4	.
TGTGCCAGCAGCTGGATTCGGGGGATAAACTATGGCTACACCTTC	CASSWIRGINYGYTF	TRBJ1-2	.	TRBV7-2	.
TGTGCCAGCAGTTACAACAATGAGCAGTTCTTC	CASSYNNEQFF	TRBJ2-1	.	TRBV2	.
TGTGCCAGCAGTTCCGCGGGATACAATCAGCCCCAGCATTTT	CASSSAGYNQPQHF	TRBJ1-5	.	TRBV28	.
TGTGCCAGTAGGCACGGACAGGCCCTCTGGGCCCAGCATTTT	CASRHGQALWAQHF	TRBJ1-5	.	TRBV19	TRBD1
TGTGCCAGCCGCCACAGGGAATTGACCCAGTACTTC	CASRHRELTQYF	TRBJ2-5	.	TRBV28	.
TGTGCCAGCTCACCAACTTACCCAAGCGCTGAAGCTTTCTTT	CASSPTYPSAEAFF	TRBJ1-1	.	TRBV18	.
TGTGCCAGCAGCTTAGAGGGTCCAGGGGTAAATCAGCCCCAGCATTTT	CASSLEGPGVNQPQHF	TRBJ1-5	.	TRBV7-2	.
TGTGCCAGCAGTGAACTATTTAGCAATCAGCCCCAGCATTTT	CASSELFSNQPQHF	TRBJ1-5	.	TRBV6-1	.
TGTGCCAGCAGTTTATCCCCCCGCGGGGGAGGGATATCTGGTGGCTACACCTTC	CASSLSPRGGGISGGYTF	TRBJ1-2	.	TRBV27	.
TGTGCCAGCAGCTCCGGCCGGGGAATCGGTGGAAACACCATATATTTT	CASSSGRGIGGNTIYF	TRBJ1-3	.	TRBV5-4	.
TGTGCCAGTAGTATTTCAGCTAGCGGGTACAATGAGCAGTTCTTC	CASSISASGYNEQFF	TRBJ2-1	.	TRBV19	TRBD2
TGTGCCAGCTCACCGGATTTCCGGGGAAGGAACACTGAAGCTTTCTTT	CASSPDFRGRNTEAFF	TRBJ1-1	.	TRBV18	.
TGTGCCAGCAGCTCAACCACAGTAAGGGGCAAAGCTTTCTTT	CASSSTTVRGKAFF	TRBJ1-1	.	TRBV11-3	.
TGTGCCAGCAGTAGGGGACAGAATAATTCACCCCTCCACTTT	CASSRGQNNSPLHF	TRBJ1-6	.	TRBV6-5	TRBD1
TGCGCCAGCAGCCAAGGGGACAGGATGAATGAGCAGTTCTTC	CASSQGDRMNEQFF	TRBJ2-1	few	TRBV5-1	TRBD1
TGTGCCAGTAGTACTCCTCGCCCCAATCAGCCCCAGCATTTT	CASSTPRPNQPQHF	TRBJ1-5	.	TRBV19	.
TGTGCCAGCAGCTTAGTCGGTTCCCCCTACGAGCAGTACTTC	CASSLVGSPYEQYF	TRBJ2-7	.	TRBV7-2	.
TGTGCCAGTAGTCCCTCATTGGGGAGTGGGGCCAACGTCCTGACTTTC	CASSPSLGSGANVLTF	TRBJ2-6	many	TRBV19	.
TGTGCCAGCAATTGGGGGGCCGGGGAGCTGTTTTTT	CASNWGAGELFF	TRBJ2-2	.	TRBV2	.
TGTGCCAGCAGCTCGCCTAGGGGCCCCAGGGAGACCCAGTACTTC	CASSSPRGPRETQYF	TRBJ2-5	.	TRBV5-5	.
TGCGCCAGCAGCTTTCAGGCAGGAGAGACCCAGTACTTC	CASSFQAGETQYF	TRBJ2-5	.	TRBV5-1	.
TGTGCCAGCAGCCAAGCGACAGGGGGCAATCAGCCCCAGCATTTT	CASSQATGGNQPQHF	TRBJ1-5	.	TRBV4-2	TRBD1
TGTGCCAGCAGCTTACTGGGCGGCTCCTACGAGCAGTACTTC	CASSLLGGSYEQYF	TRBJ2-7	.	TRBV7-3	.
TGCGCCAGCAGCCCCGTCCCCGGGACAGCTGAAAAACTGTTTTTT	CASSPVPGTAEKLFF	TRBJ1-4	.	TRBV5-1	TRBD1
TGTGCCAGCAGTTACACAAGGGACAGATTAACACAGCCCCAGCATTTT	CASSYTRDRLTQPQHF	TRBJ1-5	.	TRBV6-2/TRBV6-3	TRBD1
TGTGCCACCAGCACGGGACTAGCGGTCGCCTACAATGAGCAGTTCTTC	CATSTGLAVAYNEQFF	TRBJ2-1	.	TRBV15	TRBD2
TGTGCCAGCAGCTCCGAGGGGGATGGCTACACCTTC	CASSSEGDGYTF	TRBJ1-2	.	TRBV11-2	.
TGTGCCAGCAGCTTAAGTGCGGGGGGGCCTTTCCCAGATACGCAGTATTTT	CASSLSAGGPFPDTQYF	TRBJ2-3	.	TRBV7-9	TRBD2
TGTGCCAGAGGACGGGAAGCCTCTTCTAACTATGGCTACACCTTC	CARGREASSNYGYTF	TRBJ1-2	.	TRBV6-4	.
TGTGCCAGTAGTATAGGGGCCAGCAATCAGCCCCAGCATTTT	CASSIGASNQPQHF	TRBJ1-5	.	TRBV19	.
TGTGCCAGTACAGGGAACTATGGCTACACCTTC	CASTGNYGYTF	TRBJ1-2	.	TRBV6-6	.
TGTGCCAGCGCGTCAATTCATGGGGCCCAGTACTTC	CASASIHGAQYF	TRBJ2-5	.	TRBV25-1	.